This T cell receptor (beta chain) was sequenced for a study of Tregs in tolerant kidney transplant recipients. Sequencing used immunoSEQ multiplex PCR; TCRdb keeps in-frame clones, though not all of them. The sample carries some 68,000 clones, around 84% recorded once. This clone was found once. Unstimulated Tregs (CD4+CD25+CD127-) and CD4+CD25- non-Tregs were sorted from PBMCs. This clonotype originated in a human donor in good health. Sample: CD4+ T cells from blood.

The CDR3 spells CASKVVGANTDTQYF. CDR3 DNA sequence: TGTGCCAGCAAGGTGGTGGGTGCGAACACAGATACGCAGTATTTT. This rearrangement joins TRBV11-3 to TRBJ2-3; D not resolved. The CDR3 consists of 15 residues. Germline V gene lookup returns CDR1 SGHNT and CDR2 YENEEA. V was shortened by 7 bases and J by 2 bases, with 16 bases between the two germline ends. The full variable domain, its missing parts supplied by reference TRBV11-3 and TRBJ2-3, is EAGVVQSPRYKIIEKKQPVAFWCNPISGHNTLYWYLQNLGQGPELLIRYENEEAVDDSQLPKDRFSAERLKGVDSTLKIQPAELGDSAVYLCASKVVGANTDTQYFGPGTRLTVL.